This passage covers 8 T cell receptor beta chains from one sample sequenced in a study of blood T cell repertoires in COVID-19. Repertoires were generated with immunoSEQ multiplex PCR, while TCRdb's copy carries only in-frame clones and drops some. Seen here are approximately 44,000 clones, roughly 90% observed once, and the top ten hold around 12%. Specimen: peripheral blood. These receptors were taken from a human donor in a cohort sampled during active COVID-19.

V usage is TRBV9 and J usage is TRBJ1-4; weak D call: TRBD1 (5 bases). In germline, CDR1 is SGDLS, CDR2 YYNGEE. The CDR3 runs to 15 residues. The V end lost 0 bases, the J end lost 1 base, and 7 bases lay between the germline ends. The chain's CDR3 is CASSVAGGTNEKLFF. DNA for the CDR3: TGTGCCAGCAGCGTAGCCGGGGGAACTAATGAAAAACTGTTTTTT.

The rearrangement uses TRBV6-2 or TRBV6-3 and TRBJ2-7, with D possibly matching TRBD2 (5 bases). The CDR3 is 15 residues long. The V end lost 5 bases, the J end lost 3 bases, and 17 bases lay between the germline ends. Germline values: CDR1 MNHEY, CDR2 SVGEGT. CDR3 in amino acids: CASSRPAGGFYEQYF. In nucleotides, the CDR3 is TGTGCCAGCAGTCGACCCGCAGGAGGATTCTACGAGCAGTACTTC.

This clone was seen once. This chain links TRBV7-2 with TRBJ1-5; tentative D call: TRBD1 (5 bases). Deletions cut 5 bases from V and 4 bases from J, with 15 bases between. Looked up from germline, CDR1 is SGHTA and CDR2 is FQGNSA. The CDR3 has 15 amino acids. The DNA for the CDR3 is TGTGCCAGCAGCCAAGACCCACGGGGGAATCAGCCCCAGCATTTT. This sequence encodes CASSQDPRGNQPQHF.

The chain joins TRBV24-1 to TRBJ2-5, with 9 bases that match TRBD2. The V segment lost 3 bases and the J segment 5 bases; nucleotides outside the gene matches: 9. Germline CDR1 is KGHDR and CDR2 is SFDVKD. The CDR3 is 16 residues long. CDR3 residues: CATSDTDSGRWETQYF. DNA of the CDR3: TGTGCCACCAGTGATACTGATAGCGGGAGATGGGAGACCCAGTACTTC.

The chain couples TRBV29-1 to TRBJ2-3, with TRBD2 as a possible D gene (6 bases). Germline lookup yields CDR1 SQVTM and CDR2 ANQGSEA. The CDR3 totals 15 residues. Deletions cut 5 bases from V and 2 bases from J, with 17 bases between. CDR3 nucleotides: TGCAGCGTTTCCACTAGCAGAAATCCCACAGATACGCAGTATTTT. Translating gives CSVSTSRNPTDTQYF.

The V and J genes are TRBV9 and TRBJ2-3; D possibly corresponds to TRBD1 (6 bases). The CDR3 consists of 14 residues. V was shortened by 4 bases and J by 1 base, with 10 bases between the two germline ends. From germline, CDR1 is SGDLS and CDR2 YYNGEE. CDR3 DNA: TGTGCCAGCAGCTCAGAGGGGGGCACAGATACGCAGTATTTT. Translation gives CASSSEGGTDTQYF.

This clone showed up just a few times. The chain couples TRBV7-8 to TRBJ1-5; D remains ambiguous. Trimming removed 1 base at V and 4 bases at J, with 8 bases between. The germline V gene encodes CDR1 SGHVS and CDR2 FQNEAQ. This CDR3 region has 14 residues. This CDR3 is CASSLDAGNQPQHF. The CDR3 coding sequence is TGTGCCAGCAGCTTAGATGCGGGAAATCAGCCCCAGCATTTT.

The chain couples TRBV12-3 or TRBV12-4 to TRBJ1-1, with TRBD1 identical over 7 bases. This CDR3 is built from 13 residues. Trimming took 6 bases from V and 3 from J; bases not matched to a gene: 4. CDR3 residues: CASSSGQYTEAFF. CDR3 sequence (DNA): TGTGCCAGCAGCTCGGGACAGTACACTGAAGCTTTCTTT.